Following are 12 T cell receptor beta chains from one sample sequenced in a study of CD8+CD57+ T cells in acquired aplastic anemia. Genomic DNA constituted the template upon which TCR beta VDJ and CDR3 profiling was performed. TCRdb itself ran the reads through MiXCR, one entry per CDR3 protein. The sample has about 190,000 distinct CDR3 sequences; 64% are singletons. The specimen sequenced was sorted CD4+, CD8+, or CD8+CD57+ T cells (not recorded which) from PBMCs. All receptors come from a human donor with severe aplastic anemia or a healthy control (not recorded which).

This clonotype was detected only once. The CDR3 here is CSARELLAAIQETQYF. CDR3 nucleotide sequence: TGCAGTGCTAGGGAACTACTAGCGGCGATACAAGAGACCCAGTACTTC. This chain joins TRBV20-1 and TRBJ2-5; 8 nucleotides align to TRBD2. The J segment lost 2 bases and the V segment lost 3 bases, leaving 11 bases of the junction unmatched. The length of the CDR3 is 16 residues. Per the germline V gene, CDR1 is DFQATT and CDR2 is SNEGSKA (reference sequence).

This chain links TRBV7-2 with TRBJ2-1; 7 bases are shared with TRBD2. The CDR3 length is 14 residues. V was pared by 6 bases and J by 15 bases, with 17 bases of the junction left unmatched. Germline values: CDR1 SGHTA, CDR2 FQGNSA. This chain's CDR3 is CASRIPGGDPHLFF. In nucleotides, the CDR3 is TGTGCCAGCAGAATACCTGGGGGGGACCCCCATCTGTTCTTC. Full variable domain (remainder filled in from reference TRBV7-2 and TRBJ2-1): GAGVSQSPSNKVTEKGKDVELRCDPISGHTALYWYRQSLGQGLEFLIYFQGNSAPDKSGLPSDRFSAERTGGSVSTLTIQRTQQEDSAVYLCASRIPGGDPHLFFGPGTRLTVL.

CDR3 sequence: CASSLHPWSSGPYEQYF. CDR3 DNA: TGTGCCAGCAGCTTACACCCCTGGAGTAGCGGGCCCTACGAGCAGTACTTC. The V gene is TRBV7-9, the J gene TRBJ2-7, with 7 bases identical to TRBD2. Germline CDR1 is SEHNR and CDR2 is FQNEAQ (reference sequence). The V and J ends lost 2 bases and 2 bases, in that order; junction bases with no gene match: 12. There are 17 residues in the CDR3.

A note on this clonotype: The CDR3 does not close with the conserved phenylalanine or tryptophan, likely indicating a read error. This chain uses TRBV6-5 with TRBJ1-1; D is perhaps TRBD1 (6 bases). V dropped 2 bases and J dropped 5 bases, with 18 bases sitting between them. The CDR3 has 16 residues. The germline V gene has CDR1 MNHEY and CDR2 SVGAGI. The CDR3 DNA reads TGTGCCAGCAGTTACCAGAACCCAGGGGTTGGAACTGAAGCTTTCCTT. The encoded protein is CASSYQNPGVGTEAFL.

The rearrangement joins TRBV19 to TRBJ1-2; D is unresolved. CDR3 length: 13 residues. The germline V gene encodes CDR1 LNHDA and CDR2 SQIVND (reference sequence). The V end was cut by 3 bases, the J end by 2 bases, with 7 bases between. CDR3: CASSIGENYGYTF. CDR3 in DNA: TGTGCCAGTAGTATTGGTGAAAACTATGGCTACACCTTC.

The count of this clonotype is one. The genes are TRBV19 and TRBJ1-2, with D perhaps matching TRBD1 (6 bases). V shed 0 bases and J shed 0 bases, with 8 bases lying between them. Germline assignment: CDR1 LNHDA and CDR2 SQIVND (reference sequence). The CDR3 is made up of 15 amino acids. CDR3: CASSIDGQTNYGYTF. The CDR3 coding sequence is TGTGCCAGTAGTATAGATGGACAGACTAACTATGGCTACACCTTC.

This clonotype was observed once. This sequence joins TRBV20-1 and TRBJ2-7; possibly TRBD1 or TRBD2 for D (5 bases each). The CDR3 is made up of 16 amino acids. V shed 6 bases and J shed 3 bases, with 24 bases lying between them. Germline-derived CDR1 and CDR2 are DFQATT and SNEGSKA (reference sequence). CDR3 in amino acids: CSASSSLGARGYEQYF. The CDR3 nucleotides read TGCAGTGCCAGCAGTTCCCTCGGGGCCAGAGGCTACGAGCAGTACTTC.

V gene TRBV5-1 combines with J gene TRBJ2-7; D may be TRBD2 (6 bases). Germline V gene sequence: CDR1 SGHRS, CDR2 YFSETQ. The CDR3 has 15 amino acids. V lost 2 bases and J 7 bases, leaving 19 bases between the germline ends. As DNA, the CDR3 is TGCGCCAGCAGCTTTCGGGACTCTCACACTCGGGAGCAGTACTTC. This sequence encodes CASSFRDSHTREQYF.

The chain recombines TRBV7-2 with TRBJ2-7; 8 bases match TRBD2. The CDR3 is 14 residues long. Trimming removed 5 bases from V and 2 bases from J; junction bases left unmatched: 5. Germline V gene sequence: CDR1 SGHTA, CDR2 FQGNSA. The CDR3 spells CASSRGTSTYEQYF. The CDR3 nucleotides are TGTGCCAGCAGCCGGGGGACTAGTACCTACGAGCAGTACTTC.

This clonotype was seen ten or more times. The chain combines TRBV19 with TRBJ2-1; D is possibly TRBD2 (6 bases). The CDR3 loop spans 14 amino acids. Trimming pared 8 bases from V and 2 bases from J, leaving 13 bases between. Germline V gene data show CDR1 as LNHDA and CDR2 as SQIVND (reference sequence). CDR3 sequence (DNA): TGTGCCAGTGGGGGGTCCTCGGCCTACAATGAGCAGTTCTTC. Translating gives CASGGSSAYNEQFF. Combining the CDR3 with reference TRBV19 and TRBJ2-1 gives the whole variable domain DGGITQSPKYLFRKEGQNVTLSCEQNLNHDAMYWYRQDPGQGLRLIYYSQIVNDFQKGDIAEGYSVSREKKESFPLTVTSAQKNPTAFYLCASGGSSAYNEQFFGPGTRLTVL.

V is TRBV7-9 and J is TRBJ2-7; no reliable D call. The CDR3 has 15 residues. Germline V gene sequence: CDR1 SEHNR, CDR2 FQNEAQ (reference sequence). V was clipped by 1 base and J by 2 bases, with 12 bases between them. This chain's CDR3 is CASSLVGGWAYEQYF. The CDR3 DNA sequence: TGTGCCAGCAGCTTAGTGGGCGGCTGGGCCTACGAGCAGTACTTC.

The V and J genes are TRBV29-1 and TRBJ2-3, with 7 bases lining up with TRBD2. The CDR3 is 17 residues long. Losses at the gene ends were 3 bases for V and 0 bases for J; bases not matched to a gene: 12. Germline V lookup: CDR1 SQVTM, CDR2 ANQGSEA. CDR3 region: CSVDQRGRATSTDTQYF. The CDR3 bases are TGCAGCGTTGACCAACGTGGGAGGGCAACTAGCACAGATACGCAGTATTTT.